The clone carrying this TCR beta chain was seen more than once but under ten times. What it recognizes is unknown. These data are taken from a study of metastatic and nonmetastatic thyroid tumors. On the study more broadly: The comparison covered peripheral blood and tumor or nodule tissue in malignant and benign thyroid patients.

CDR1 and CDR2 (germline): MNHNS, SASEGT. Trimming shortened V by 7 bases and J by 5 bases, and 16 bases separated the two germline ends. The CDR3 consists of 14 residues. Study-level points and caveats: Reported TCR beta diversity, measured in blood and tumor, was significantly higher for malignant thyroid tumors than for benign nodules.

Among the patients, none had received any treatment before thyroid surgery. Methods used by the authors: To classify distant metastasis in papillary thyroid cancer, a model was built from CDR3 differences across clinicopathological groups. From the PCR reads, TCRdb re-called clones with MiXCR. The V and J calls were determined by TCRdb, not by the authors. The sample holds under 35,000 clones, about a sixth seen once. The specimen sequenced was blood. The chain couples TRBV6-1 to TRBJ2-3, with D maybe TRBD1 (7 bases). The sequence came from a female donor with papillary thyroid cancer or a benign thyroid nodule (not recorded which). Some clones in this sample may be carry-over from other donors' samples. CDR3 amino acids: CASKPSGGRDTQYF. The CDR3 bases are TGTGCCAGCAAACCTTCAGGGGGGAGAGATACGCAGTATTTT.